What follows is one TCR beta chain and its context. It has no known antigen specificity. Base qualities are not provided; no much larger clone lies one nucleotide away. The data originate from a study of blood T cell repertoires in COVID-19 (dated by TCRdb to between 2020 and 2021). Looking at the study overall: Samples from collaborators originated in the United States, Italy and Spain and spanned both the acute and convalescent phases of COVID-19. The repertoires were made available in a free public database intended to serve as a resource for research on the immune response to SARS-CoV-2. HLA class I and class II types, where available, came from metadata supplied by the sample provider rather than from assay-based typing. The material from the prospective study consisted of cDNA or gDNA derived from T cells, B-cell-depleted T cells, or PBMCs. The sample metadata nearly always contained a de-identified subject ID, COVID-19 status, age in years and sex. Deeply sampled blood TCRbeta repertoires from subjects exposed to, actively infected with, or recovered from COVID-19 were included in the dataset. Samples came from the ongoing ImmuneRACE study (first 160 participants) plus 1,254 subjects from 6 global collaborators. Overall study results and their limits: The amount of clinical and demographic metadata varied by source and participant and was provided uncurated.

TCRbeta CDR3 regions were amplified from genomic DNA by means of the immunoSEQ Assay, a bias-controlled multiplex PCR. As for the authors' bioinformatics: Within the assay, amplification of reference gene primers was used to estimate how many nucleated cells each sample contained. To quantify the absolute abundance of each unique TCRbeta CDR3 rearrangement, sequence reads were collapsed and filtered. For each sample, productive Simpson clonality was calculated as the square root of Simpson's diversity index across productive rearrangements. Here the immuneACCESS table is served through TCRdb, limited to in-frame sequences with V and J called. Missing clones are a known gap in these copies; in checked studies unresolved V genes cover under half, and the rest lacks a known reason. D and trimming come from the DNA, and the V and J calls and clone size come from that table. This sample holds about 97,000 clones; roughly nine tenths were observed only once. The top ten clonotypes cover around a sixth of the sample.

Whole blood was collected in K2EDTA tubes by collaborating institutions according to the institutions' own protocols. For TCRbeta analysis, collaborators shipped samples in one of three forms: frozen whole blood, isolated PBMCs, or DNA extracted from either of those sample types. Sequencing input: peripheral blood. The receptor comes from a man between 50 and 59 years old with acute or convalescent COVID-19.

The CDR3 region reads CASRTQDGNYGYTF. Here is the DNA: TGTGCCAGCAGGACACAGGACGGCAACTATGGCTACACCTTC. The rearranged segments are TRBV27 and TRBJ1-2, and the D gene may be TRBD1, 5 bases matching. Between the V and J ends, shortened by 6 bases and 2 bases respectively, the junction contains 13 bases. Sequences MNHEY (CDR1) and SMNVEV (CDR2) are obtained from the germline V gene (reference sequence). The CDR3 measures 14 amino acids from cysteine to phenylalanine. Only the CDR3 DNA is retained, 42 bases long and in frame from the first base.